This T cell receptor beta chain was captured in a study of response to subunit inactivated influenza vaccine. About this clonotype itself: Its antigen is as yet unknown.

Points from the study as a whole: With each seasonal influenza vaccination, the authors suggested, few new T cells are recruited.

MiXCR was run by TCRdb on the RT-PCR reads, yielding one entry per CDR3 protein. The repertoire holds some 850,000 distinct CDR3 sequences, with roughly 18% as singletons. The CDR3 runs to 14 residues. Germline V gene data show CDR1 as KGHSH and CDR2 as LQKENI. J was trimmed by 3 bases and V by 8 bases; bases with no gene match: 7. The receptor was derived from a man in his fifties or sixties who received an inactivated influenza vaccine. Sequencing used PBMCs from blood, obtained more than 4 days after vaccination. The V and J genes are TRBV18 and TRBJ2-1, with 7 bases lining up with TRBD1. CDR3 sequence: CASTRDRNYNEQFF. The CDR3 DNA is TGTGCCAGCACCCGGGACAGAAACTACAATGAGCAGTTCTTC.